This T cell receptor (beta chain) was found in a study of T cell repertoires and HLA-DP antigens. V was pared by 3 bases and J by 4 bases, with 13 bases between. The germline gives CDR1 ENHRY, CDR2 SYGVKD. There are 15 residues in the CDR3. Of note for this clone: Its antigen remains unknown.

Generated by immunoSEQ multiplex PCR, the TCRdb table keeps only in-frame clones and is missing some. The table has some 110,000 clones, 80% to 95% seen once. Sequencing was performed on CD4+ T cells from PBMCs. V usage is TRBV10-3 and J usage is TRBJ1-3; TRBD1 might be the D (5 bases). This TCR came from a woman aged 18-29 years in good health and CMV-seronegative. CDR3 sequence: CAISDLGGFGNTIYF. The CDR3 bases are TGTGCCATCAGTGATTTGGGGGGGTTCGGAAACACCATATATTTT.